The text below deals with one T cell receptor (beta chain). Looked up from germline, CDR1 is SEHNR and CDR2 is FQNEAQ (reference sequence). The CDR3 sequence is 14 residues long. V lost 6 bases, J lost 4 bases, and 8 bases stayed unmatched. This sample was included in a study of blood T cell repertoires in COVID-19. Background on the study: Spain, Italy and the United States supplied samples that represented acute and convalescent COVID-19. The analysed material was cDNA or gDNA that came from T cells, B-cell-depleted T cells, or PBMCs.

The authors' processing: Scientists estimated how many nucleated cells there were by amplifying reference gene primers. Produced via immunoSEQ multiplex PCR; TCRdb's table is partial and in-frame only. The D gene and trimming were derived from the DNA, and the V and J assignments and clone size from that table. The sample yields a few hundred thousand clones, 82% seen once. The TCR originated in a woman over 75 with acute or convalescent COVID-19. The sample comprised peripheral blood. The chain uses TRBV7-9 and TRBJ1-1, with 7 bases identical to TRBD1. CDR3 bases: TGTGCCAGCAGTATTCAGGGGGTGGGCACTGAAGCTTTCTTT. Residues: CASSIQGVGTEAFF.